This T cell receptor (beta chain) is from a study of cytomegalovirus exposure and HLA in healthy donors (dated by TCRdb to the late 2010s). General notes on the study: An earlier analysis of some 500 of the donors reported 250 to 300 Gb of sequence data and 100 million to 140 million unique TCR beta sequences from 150 million to 200 million T cells. Roughly 5 DR-DQ haplotypes were handled as single units for association and clustering, since linkage in the cohort was strong. A later genetic analysis took genome-wide SNP genotypes for about three fifths of the 666 donors and used that subset as a discovery cohort. Among a few hundred genotyped donors of the cohort, an average of approximately 250,000 unique TCR beta nucleotide sequences were sequenced per donor, roughly 18% of them non-productive. The study combined high-throughput TCR immunosequencing, statistical association of individual TCRs with disease status, and machine learning to predict cytomegalovirus infection status. Typing coverage varied by locus: roughly 620-640 donors for A, B, C, DRB1 and DQB1; more than 500 for DQA1; over 600 for DPA1; approximately 490 for DPB1. Rather than drawing on any new phenotypic data, the later analysis identified candidate immune exposures from TCR beta sequences and the way those sequences occurred across donors. Alongside the repertoire data, information on donor age, sex, ethnicity and CMV serostatus was compiled. The genetic ancestry cluster associated with self-reported Caucasian donors included 70% to 85% of the roughly 400 genotyped donors. An early release that covered roughly 600 HLA-typed donors contained approximately 300 gigabases of sequencing data and 70 million to 100 million unique TCR sequences. In addition to the first cohort of 666 subjects, a separate validation cohort of 120 different subjects was used. Class I and class II HLA loci were covered by the typing at four-digit resolution. To decide whether each TCR beta V gene segment behaved as functional or pseudogenic, an earlier analysis of some 600 of the donors relied on high-throughput TCR beta sequencing. The aim of the study was to test whether cataloging public T cell receptors could identify signatures of past pathogen exposure. A later analysis re-examined previously published TCR beta repertoires from several hundred donors and added high-resolution HLA genotyping to investigate patterns of TCR occurrence. All discovery cohort repertoires had been generated on a single sequencing platform. The T cell repertoires of about 700 subjects were profiled by immunosequencing and related to cytomegalovirus serostatus. Beyond this particular receptor, the publication reports: A later genetic analysis associated a missense DCLRE1C variant with V-gene and J-gene trimming of TCR beta chains, and an independent cohort replicated the association. When HLA alleles, especially DR and DQ, strongly co-occurred, TCR associations were difficult to assign to individual alleles. While some public TCRs were present in many individuals, most TCR sequences turned up only very rarely across donors. According to the authors, the approach could potentially be generalized to other disease states and immunological phenotypes. In a later analysis, 15,000 to 20,000 TCR beta sequences were associated with specific HLA alleles at a false discovery rate of 0.05. A later analysis reported that several top co-occurrence clusters appeared linked to parvovirus B19, influenza, CMV and Epstein-Barr virus. Some IMGT-functional V segments, including TRBV6-2 and TRBV6-3, could not be distinguished by the 87-base-pair reads and were therefore excluded. This cohort had only TCR beta chains sequenced, and the lack of alpha or paired-chain data limited which features could be detected. Cytomegalovirus status was reported to be diagnosed by the classifier with high specificity and sensitivity in both the original and validation cohorts. Because counts were too low, about 18 rarely observed V segments, including chromosome 9 orphons, were excluded from the earlier analysis of a few hundred of the donors. In a later analysis, HLA-associated TCR beta chains were found to be more clonally expanded and to have lower generation probabilities than equally common non-associated chains. Correlated functional status among segregating V segments might reflect linkage disequilibrium, but an unknown experimental factor could not be ruled out. In a later analysis, TCR association rates were found to vary across HLA loci, with the most associated TCRs seen for DRB1 alleles and the fewest for HLA-C alleles. For the cohort, immune exposure information was limited to CMV serostatus. According to a later genetic analysis, donors in an Asian-associated ancestry cluster had fewer N-insertions in productive TCRs than the roughly 670-donor mean. Broadly in line with IMGT annotations, most TCR beta V segments showed up in productive rearrangements about 90% or about 30% of the time in an earlier analysis of approximately 640 of the donors. A further reported finding was that TCR beta sequences accurately predicted the HLA-A and HLA-B alleles for most subjects in the first cohort. In a later analysis, most CMV-associated TCR beta chains were found to appear HLA-restricted, with HLA associations seemingly driven largely by CMV exposure. HLA typing was unavailable for some donors at each locus, so association tests used only the typed subset. Sequencing depth was assumed to be roughly uniform across donors in the presence/absence analyses, though that assumption may not hold. A cluster of highly shared sequence variants was judged likely to represent a technical artifact of the sequencing pipeline. A total of fewer than 200 TCR beta chains were listed by the study as associated with cytomegalovirus. A few of the identified cytomegalovirus-associated TCR beta chains were confirmed in vitro to be specific for cytomegalovirus antigens.

Looking up the germline V gene yields CDR1 SGHRS and CDR2 YFSETQ. The junction shows trimming of 2 bases on V and 4 bases on J, plus 21 bases between the germline ends. From its cysteine to its phenylalanine, the CDR3 spans 17 amino acids. CDR3 DNA is the only sequence kept; it has 51 bases, read in frame from the first base. Receptor amplification or capture employed the immunoSEQ multiplex PCR assay. For the multiplex PCR, a mixture combining 60 forward primers for TCR Vbeta segments and 13 reverse primers for TCR Jbeta segments was used. Amplification of the CDR3 region of rearranged TCR beta genes was performed with a multiplex PCR assay on genomic DNA. On the Illumina HiSeq System, the amplified TCR beta libraries were sequenced as 87-base-pair reads. On the authors' methods: A later analysis tallied around 82 million unique TCR beta chains across the roughly 610 repertoires, and some 10 million of those chains were shared by two or more donors. A nearest-neighbor algorithm error-corrected the raw reads and collapsed the reads into unique sequences, merging closely related sequences to remove PCR and sequencing errors. CDR3 sequences were aligned to IMGT reference sequences to assign V, D and J gene segments. For a sequence to be retained, a match of at least six nucleotides to both a V gene segment and a J gene segment was required. Rearrangements were classified as productive when the CDR3 lacked stop codons and remained in frame with V and J, and all other rearrangements were classified as non-productive. CDR3 was defined by IMGT convention, running from the second conserved V-encoded cysteine to the conserved J-encoded phenylalanine. The earlier analysis of approximately 500 of the donors excluded sequences that lacked an unambiguous match to a single V gene segment. In an earlier analysis of 587 of the donors, V segments were called functional above 56.7% productive rearrangements and were called segregating when the between-donor standard deviation exceeded 5%. A statistical classification framework was built for diagnosing cytomegalovirus status from the catalog of TCR beta chain sequences. In a later analysis, TCR nucleotide sequences were compared against IMGT/GENE-DB human TR gene sequences so that V and J genes could be assigned. The TCRdist pipeline was used in a later analysis to assign CDR3 sequences and most-parsimonious VDJ recombination scenarios. In a later analysis, each TCR beta chain was defined by its CDR3 amino acid sequence together with its V-gene family, and reads without a unique V-gene family were excluded. A later analysis removed 500 to 600 highly shared, low-generation-probability nucleotide sequences to deal with suspected cross-contamination and a sequencing artifact. For each public chain, a later analysis derived a clonal expansion index from normalized ranks of inferred template counts within each repertoire. In a later analysis, generation probabilities were computed with a VDJ recombination model fitted to out-of-frame rearrangements, and the resulting probabilities were checked against IGoR. In a later analysis, TCR-TCR, TCR-HLA and TCR-CMV co-occurrence was scored with hypergeometric tests, and a repertoire-size bias correction was applied to TCR pairs. False discovery rates were estimated in a later analysis by permuting HLA or CMV assignments 20 times. In a later analysis, co-occurring TCRs were grouped using DBSCAN, with TCRdist sequence similarity added in when clustering inside HLA-allele-positive subsets. For co-occurrence clustering, repertoires with fewer than 30,000 or more than 120,000 public chains were excluded, along with roughly 5 repertoires with anomalous nucleotide sharing. TCRdb limited this immuneACCESS table to in-frame rearrangements with V and J called. A share of clones is missing; checked studies link under half to unresolved V genes, and the rest is unexplained. That table is the source of V, J and clone size, and D and trimming were worked out from the DNA. In all, the sample holds about 95,000 clones, and about 70% of those were seen once. The ten largest make up about 8% of the sample.

Remarks on this clone: It has no known antigen specificity. No qualities accompany the bases; no much larger clone lies one base away.

In total, about 650 healthy bone marrow donors made up the cohort. Cohort members were all nominally healthy when sampled, although unrecorded immune exposures were likely present. The donor tested CMV seronegative and was one of the 352 seronegative cohort members. A peripheral blood sample was collected from each donor, and TCR beta sequencing was performed on peripheral blood mononuclear cells. The Qiagen DNeasy Blood Extraction Kit was used to extract genomic DNA from the blood cell samples. Sequenced input: PBMCs. This sequence uses TRBV5-1 and TRBJ2-5, with TRBD2 perhaps the D gene, on 5 matching bases. The sequence came from a man aged 60 to 69 in good health and CMV-seronegative. This receptor carries the CDR3 CASSFHTIPNGRETQYF. The nucleotides read TGCGCCAGCAGCTTCCATACTATCCCTAATGGGAGAGAGACCCAGTACTTC.